These T cell receptor beta chains were read from a single sample in a study of T cells after posttransplantation cyclophosphamide. Method: immunoSEQ multiplex PCR; TCRdb's copy keeps in-frame clones and lacks some. Of about 18,000 clones in the sample, over 80% are singletons; the top ten hold about 8.6%. Sequenced sample: memory CD4+ T cells sorted from blood. These receptors were taken from a man aged 25 to 40 in good health and a related stem cell transplant donor. The CDR3 runs from the conserved cysteine through the conserved F or W. Fields, in order: D gene, V gene, clone size, J gene, CDR3 protein, CDR3 DNA. A D gene is named only where the DNA matches it firmly. Part of the rows lack a size; the others show once, few, many or a class for expanded clones.

>TRBD1|TRBV5-5|-|TRBJ1-2
CASSRSGTAEYGYTF
TGTGCCAGCAGCCGATCCGGGACAGCCGAGTATGGCTACACCTTC
>-|TRBV11-1|few|TRBJ2-1
CASSFGGDKQFF
TGTGCCAGCAGCTTTGGGGGGGACAAGCAGTTCTTC
>-|TRBV11-2|-|TRBJ2-1
CASSLRGSSYNEQFF
TGTGCCAGCAGCTTAAGAGGGAGCTCCTACAATGAGCAGTTCTTC
>TRBD1|TRBV6-5|-|TRBJ2-5
CASRGTGQETQYF
TGTGCCAGCAGGGGGACAGGGCAAGAGACCCAGTACTTC
>-|TRBV7-8|-|TRBJ2-5
CASNPAGRLQETQYF
TGTGCCAGCAACCCGGCGGGCAGGCTTCAAGAGACCCAGTACTTC
>TRBD2|TRBV5-4|few|TRBJ2-5
CASSFQRGLQETQYF
TGTGCCAGCAGCTTTCAGCGGGGCCTACAAGAGACCCAGTACTTC
>-|TRBV29-1|-|TRBJ2-2
CSAATATTGELFF
TGCAGCGCGGCGACAGCTACCACCGGGGAGCTGTTTTTT
>TRBD1|TRBV6-5|-|TRBJ1-2
CASSFRTGDGYTF
TGTGCCAGCAGTTTTCGGACAGGGGATGGCTACACCTTC
>TRBD1|TRBV14|-|TRBJ2-7
CASSQWGTVSYEQYF
TGTGCCAGCAGCCAATGGGGGACAGTTTCCTACGAGCAGTACTTC
>TRBD2|TRBV29-1|-|TRBJ2-1
CSVVPSGAQNEQFF
TGCAGCGTTGTTCCTAGCGGGGCCCAAAATGAGCAGTTCTTC
>-|TRBV5-4|few|TRBJ1-5
CASSLAGGNQPQHF
TGTGCCAGCAGCTTGGCGGGGGGAAATCAGCCCCAGCATTTT
>-|TRBV27|-|TRBJ2-3
CASRLYYRGDTQYF
TGTGCCAGCAGGTTATACTATAGGGGGGATACGCAGTATTTT
>-|TRBV9|few|TRBJ1-3
CASSVVAGGSAGNTIYF
TGTGCCAGCAGCGTAGTGGCAGGAGGGTCAGCTGGAAACACCATATATTTT
>-|TRBV11-2|few|TRBJ2-1
CASSFGAGRSYNEQFF
TGTGCCAGCAGCTTTGGTGCGGGCCGCTCCTACAATGAGCAGTTCTTC
>-|TRBV9|few|TRBJ1-5
CASSGGDKFNQPQHF
TGTGCCAGCAGCGGTGGGGACAAATTCAATCAGCCCCAGCATTTT
>-|TRBV28|-|TRBJ1-6
CAIKDTYNSPLHF
TGTGCCATAAAAGACACCTATAATTCACCCCTCCACTTT
>-|TRBV9|-|TRBJ1-2
CASSVGSRGGGYTF
TGTGCCAGCAGCGTGGGATCGCGCGGGGGGGGCTACACCTTC
>-|TRBV28|-|TRBJ2-6
CASSSPTVTGANVLTF
TGTGCCAGCAGTTCCCCCACGGTTACCGGGGCCAACGTCCTGACTTTC
>TRBD1|TRBV9|-|TRBJ2-5
CASSVDWTGSETQYF
TGTGCCAGCAGCGTAGACTGGACAGGGTCAGAGACCCAGTACTTC
>TRBD1|TRBV2|-|TRBJ1-5
CASSDYLGTGRSNQPQHF
TGTGCCAGCAGTGACTATCTAGGGACAGGGAGGAGCAATCAGCCCCAGCATTTT
>-|TRBV10-2|-|TRBJ2-7
CASGLRQSTSYEQYF
TGCGCCAGCGGCCTGCGACAGTCAACTTCCTACGAGCAGTACTTC
>-|TRBV4-2|few|TRBJ2-2
CASSQEPQGQHNTGELFF
TGTGCCAGCAGCCAAGAGCCCCAGGGACAACACAACACCGGGGAGCTGTTTTTT
>-|TRBV11-2|-|TRBJ2-5
CASSLGAGHETQYF
TGTGCCAGCAGCTTAGGGGCAGGGCATGAGACCCAGTACTTC
>-|TRBV12-5|-|TRBJ2-3
CASGLAGQDTQYF
TGTGCTAGTGGTTTGGCTGGCCAAGATACGCAGTATTTT
>TRBD1|TRBV11-1|-|TRBJ2-7
CASSLEGASSSYEQYF
TGTGCCAGCAGCTTAGAGGGGGCCAGTAGCTCCTACGAGCAGTACTTC
>TRBD2|TRBV29-1|once|TRBJ2-3
CSVLGLLPRTDTQYF
TGCAGCGTCCTGGGACTACTACCCCGCACAGATACGCAGTATTTT
>TRBD1|TRBV5-5|once|TRBJ1-2
CASSLLVGQGYDYGYTF
TGTGCCAGCAGCTTGCTTGTGGGACAGGGATACGACTATGGCTACACCTTC
>TRBD2|TRBV5-1|-|TRBJ2-7
CASSLVAGGATHEQYF
TGCGCCAGCAGCTTGGTAGCCGGGGGGGCAACCCACGAGCAGTACTTC
>-|TRBV19|-|TRBJ1-1
CASSIEGTSRAFF
TGTGCCAGTAGTATAGAAGGCACTTCGAGGGCTTTCTTT
>TRBD1|TRBV29-1|-|TRBJ2-1
CSVEDLTGGFLYNEQFF
TGCAGCGTTGAAGATTTAACAGGGGGATTTTTGTACAATGAGCAGTTCTTC
>-|TRBV6-5|-|TRBJ2-5
CASSLGGPAETQYF
TGTGCCAGCAGCTTAGGGGGTCCGGCAGAGACCCAGTACTTC
>-|TRBV5-1|-|TRBJ1-1
CASSLDGKTGEAFF
TGCGCCAGCAGCTTAGACGGGAAGACCGGTGAAGCTTTCTTT
>-|TRBV10-3|few|TRBJ1-3
CAISGAGAPGNTIYF
TGTGCCATCAGTGGAGCAGGGGCCCCTGGAAACACCATATATTTT
>TRBD1|TRBV19|few|TRBJ1-2
CASSTLGQGANGYTF
TGTGCCAGTAGTACCCTAGGACAGGGGGCGAACGGCTACACCTTC
>-|TRBV10-1|-|TRBJ2-3
CASSESEGLLADTQYF
TGCGCCAGCAGTGAGTCGGAGGGGCTATTGGCAGATACGCAGTATTTT
>-|TRBV6-6|-|TRBJ2-7
CASSYSGGGYEQYF
TGTGCCAGCAGTTACTCAGGGGGGGGTTACGAGCAGTACTTC
>TRBD1|TRBV27|-|TRBJ1-6
CASSLTATGRNSPLHF
TGTGCCAGCAGTCTAACTGCGACAGGGAGGAATTCACCCCTCCACTTT
>-|TRBV2|-|TRBJ2-5
CASSPRQGETQYF
TGTGCCAGCAGCCCCCGCCAGGGGGAGACCCAGTACTTC
>-|TRBV4-3|few|TRBJ1-2
CASSQGRAGEAYGYTF
TGCGCCAGCAGCCAAGGGCGGGCGGGGGAGGCCTATGGCTACACCTTC
>-|TRBV7-2|-|TRBJ2-1
CASSFLNSYNEQFF
TGTGCCAGCAGCTTCCTAAACTCCTACAATGAGCAGTTCTTC
>TRBD2|TRBV19|medium-sized|TRBJ2-1
CASSGLAGGPYNEQFF
TGTGCCAGTAGCGGACTAGCGGGGGGCCCTTACAATGAGCAGTTCTTC
>-|TRBV4-1|-|TRBJ2-3
CASSHPRLKRPDTQYF
TGCGCCAGCAGCCACCCCCGGCTCAAGCGACCAGATACGCAGTATTTT
>TRBD1|TRBV10-3|-|TRBJ2-2
CAIGQVNTGELFF
TGTGCCATCGGACAGGTCAACACCGGGGAGCTGTTTTTT
>TRBD1|TRBV4-3|-|TRBJ1-2
CASSLQGAWNGYTF
TGCGCCAGCAGCCTGCAGGGGGCGTGGAATGGCTACACCTTC
>-|TRBV5-4|-|TRBJ2-2
CASSLGAGARGTGELFF
TGTGCCAGCAGCTTGGGTGCGGGGGCGAGGGGCACCGGGGAGCTGTTTTTT
>-|TRBV28|-|TRBJ1-2
CASTVGGAQLYYGYTF
TGTGCCAGCACAGTCGGGGGGGCCCAGCTTTACTATGGCTACACCTTC
>-|TRBV7-8|-|TRBJ1-4
CASSQKEGGRGEKLFF
TGTGCCAGCAGCCAGAAAGAGGGTGGGCGTGGTGAAAAACTGTTTTTT
>TRBD2|TRBV6-5|-|TRBJ2-1
CASSYGAGGPNEQFF
TGTGCCAGCAGTTACGGAGCGGGGGGGCCCAATGAGCAGTTCTTC
>-|TRBV12-5|-|TRBJ1-6
CASGLVQGPVRNSPLHF
TGTGCTAGTGGTCTAGTGCAGGGGCCTGTACGTAATTCACCCCTCCACTTT
>-|TRBV11-2|-|TRBJ1-3
CASSSIQRSKRGNTIYF
TGTGCCAGCAGCTCCATACAGAGGTCTAAGCGGGGAAACACCATATATTTT
>TRBD2|TRBV6-5|-|TRBJ2-3
CASSYSASGFTDTQYF
TGTGCCAGCAGTTACTCGGCTAGCGGGTTCACAGATACGCAGTATTTT
>-|TRBV2|few|TRBJ2-7
CASSEVPPGAGGEQYF
TGTGCCAGCAGTGAAGTTCCCCCTGGGGCAGGGGGGGAGCAGTACTTC
>TRBD1|TRBV4-2|-|TRBJ1-1
CASSILPDRMNTEAFF
TGTGCCAGCTCTATCCTACCGGACAGGATGAACACTGAAGCTTTCTTT